The 28 T cell receptor beta chains reported below all come from one sample, sequenced in a study of T-cell reconstitution after alpha-beta-depleted transplantation in children. Unique molecular identifiers featured in how the TCRbeta library was prepared. From the PCR reads, TCRdb called clonotypes with MiXCR, one entry per CDR3 protein. The sample has hundreds of thousands of distinct CDR3 sequences; about an eighth are singletons. This material consisted of PBMCs, taken before TCRalphabeta/CD19-depleted stem cell transplant. These receptors all come from a girl aged 2 to 10 with congenital amegakaryocytic thrombocytopenia, due to receive a stem cell transplant.

This clonotype was recorded many times. The CDR3 region has the DNA TGCAGTGCTCCCGGGGCCAAGAGCAATGAGCAGTTCTTC. The encoded protein is CSAPGAKSNEQFF. This chain connects TRBV20-1 to TRBJ2-1, with D possibly called TRBD1 or TRBD2 (5 bases each). Deletions cut 5 bases from V and 6 bases from J, with 14 bases between. Germline V lookup: CDR1 DFQATT, CDR2 SNEGSKA (reference sequence). CDR3 length equals 13 residues.

This clonotype was seen many times. V gene TRBV29-1 combines with J gene TRBJ2-7; 7 bases agree with TRBD1. The V gene's germline CDR1 is SQVTM and CDR2 ANQGSEA. The junction had 7 bases not matched to a gene; V was cut back by 0 bases and J by 2 bases. This CDR3 has 15 residues. CDR3 bases: TGCAGCGTTGAAGATCTTGGGACAGAGACCTACGAGCAGTACTTC. This gives the protein CSVEDLGTETYEQYF.

This sequence joins TRBV2 and TRBJ2-5; D is possibly TRBD2 (6 bases). CDR1 and CDR2 (germline): SNHLY, FYNNEI. Trimming took off 11 bases at V and 0 bases at J, with 10 bases between the two ends. The CDR3 contains 12 residues. CDR3 sequence reads: CARREYQETQYF. CDR3 coding DNA: TGTGCCCGCCGGGAGTACCAAGAGACCCAGTACTTC.

The gene calls are TRBV20-1 and TRBJ2-5, with 12 bases identical to TRBD2. V lost 5 bases, J lost 5 bases, and 6 bases stayed unmatched. CDR1 and CDR2 (germline): DFQATT, SNEGSKA (reference sequence). This CDR3 contains 14 residues. CDR3 nucleotide sequence: TGCAGTGCTCAAGGACTAGCGGGAAGGGAGACCCAGTACTTC. This translates into CSAQGLAGRETQYF.

This clonotype was found a few times. V is TRBV11-2 and J is TRBJ2-1, with a tentative D call TRBD2 (5 bases). The CDR3 runs 14 residues. Germline CDR1 reads SGHAT; CDR2 reads FQNNGV. Trimming pared 5 bases from V and 2 bases from J, leaving 10 bases between. DNA for the CDR3: TGTGCCAGCAGCCCCCGCGGGCCCTACAATGAGCAGTTCTTC. Its translation is CASSPRGPYNEQFF.

This clonotype was observed at least ten times. This sequence joins TRBV29-1 and TRBJ2-1, with 10 positions matching TRBD1. V was clipped by 4 bases and J by 3 bases; unmatched bases: 0. CDR1 and CDR2 (germline): SQVTM, ANQGSEA. The CDR3 consists of 13 residues. The CDR3 bases are TGCAGCGTTGGGACAGGGGGCTACAATGAGCAGTTCTTC. Its translation is CSVGTGGYNEQFF.

The table lists this clonotype with a few counts. The V and J genes are TRBV10-3 and TRBJ2-2; a weak D match, TRBD1 (5 bases). The CDR3 covers 14 residues. CDR1 is ENHRY and CDR2 is SYGVKD in the germline V gene. Trimming shortened V by 11 bases and J by 5 bases, and 18 bases separated the two germline ends. CDR3 nucleotide sequence: TGTGCCCAAGAGCGCGGCAGGGCAACCGGGGAGCTGTTTTTT. This translates into CAQERGRATGELFF.

This clonotype was found many times. The chain uses TRBV7-2 and TRBJ2-5; 9 bases line up with TRBD2. Trimming removed 5 bases from V and 4 bases from J; junction bases left unmatched: 11. The CDR3 totals 16 residues. In germline, CDR1 is SGHTA, CDR2 FQGNSA. CDR3 protein: CASSSRFTSGLETQYF. In nucleotides, the CDR3 is TGTGCCAGCAGCAGCCGATTTACTAGCGGGTTAGAGACCCAGTACTTC.

This clonotype was seen a few times. The V gene is TRBV7-2, the J gene TRBJ1-2; 8 bases line up with TRBD1. V trimming: 5 bases; J trimming: 3 bases; junction bases outside the gene matches: 8. The germline CDR1 and CDR2 sequences are SGHTA and FQGNSA. This CDR3 has 15 amino acids. CDR3 bases: TGTGCCAGCAGCCCATGGGACAGGTCCTACTATGGCTACACCTTC. Its protein is CASSPWDRSYYGYTF.

Many counts were recorded for this clonotype. V gene TRBV20-1 combines with J gene TRBJ2-7; possibly TRBD1 for D (6 bases). The germline V gene encodes CDR1 DFQATT and CDR2 SNEGSKA (reference sequence). Trimming took off 4 bases at V and 2 bases at J, with 12 bases between the two ends. The CDR3 is 13 residues long. CDR3 amino acids: CSATRDITYEQYF. The CDR3 DNA sequence: TGCAGTGCTACCAGGGACATTACCTACGAGCAGTACTTC.

On this clonotype: A read error may be the cause here, since a much bigger clone is one base away. J is TRBJ2-1 and V is TRBV20-1; the D gene is possibly TRBD2 (5 bases). The CDR3 consists of 13 residues. Per germline, CDR1 DFQATT and CDR2 SNEGSKA (reference sequence). In DNA form, the CDR3 reads TGTGGCCAGCGGAGGAGCTCCTACCATGAGCAGTTCTTC. The encoded protein is CGQRRSSYHEQFF.

At least ten counts were recorded for this clonotype. The genes are TRBV20-1 and TRBJ2-1; D gene unclear. In germline, CDR1 is DFQATT, CDR2 SNEGSKA (reference sequence). The V end lost 3 bases, the J end lost 8 bases, and 11 bases lay between the germline ends. The CDR3 contains 12 residues. The CDR3 nucleotides read TGCAGTGCTAGTAAAGTGGTGGATGAGCAGTTCTTC. As protein: CSASKVVDEQFF.

The table lists this clonotype with many counts. V is TRBV10-3 and J is TRBJ2-5; unclear D gene. CDR3 length equals 13 residues. The germline gives CDR1 ENHRY, CDR2 SYGVKD. V shed 8 bases and J shed 2 bases, with 12 bases lying between them. CDR3 bases: TGTGCCATCGGGCCCGGGCTACAAGAGACCCAGTACTTC. Amino acids: CAIGPGLQETQYF.

This chain's CDR3 is CASSDRPPTSGRNEQFF. CDR3 in DNA: TGTGCCAGCAGTGATAGGCCGCCGACTAGCGGGAGGAATGAGCAGTTCTTC. The gene calls are TRBV6-1 and TRBJ2-1; 13 positions match TRBD2. CDR1 MNHNS and CDR2 SASEGT come from the germline V gene. The CDR3 extends over 17 amino acids. J lost 7 bases, V lost 3 bases, and 9 bases had no gene match.

Ten or more counts support this clonotype. This chain links TRBV11-2 with TRBJ1-2, with 7 positions matching TRBD1. In germline, CDR1 is SGHAT, CDR2 FQNNGV. With 10 bases clipped from V and 6 bases from J, the junction kept 5 bases outside the gene matches. The CDR3 runs 11 residues. DNA for the CDR3: TGTGCCACGTTAGGGGGCGATGGCTACACCTTC. The encoded protein is CATLGGDGYTF. Together with reference TRBV11-2 and TRBJ1-2, the CDR3 gives the full variable domain: EAGVAQSPRYKIIEKRQSVAFWCNPISGHATLYWYQQILGQGPKLLIQFQNNGVVDDSQLPKDRFSAERLKGVDSTLKIQPAKLEDSAVYLCATLGGDGYTFGSGTRLTVV.

The V and J genes are TRBV20-1 and TRBJ2-7, with a possible D match to TRBD1 (5 bases). This CDR3 comprises 12 residues. Germline CDR1 is DFQATT and CDR2 is SNEGSKA (reference sequence). Trimming shortened V by 3 bases and J by 3 bases, and 9 bases separated the two germline ends. The CDR3 nucleotides are TGCAGTGCTAGGAACAGGATCTACGAGCAGTACTTC. Residues: CSARNRIYEQYF.

The V and J genes are TRBV28 and TRBJ2-7; TRBD2 agrees at 10 bases. The germline V gene encodes CDR1 MDHEN and CDR2 SYDVKM. This CDR3 region has 14 residues. With V trimmed by 5 bases and J by 4 bases, 5 bases remained unmatched. The CDR3 is CASSPLAGVYEQYF. CDR3 nucleotide sequence: TGTGCCAGCAGTCCTCTAGCGGGAGTTTACGAGCAGTACTTC.

The table lists this clonotype with a few counts. The genes are TRBV28 and TRBJ2-7, with D possibly TRBD2 on 6 matching bases. Germline CDR1 MDHEN, CDR2 SYDVKM. This CDR3 has 13 amino acids. Deletions cut 7 bases from V and 5 bases from J, with 15 bases between. The CDR3, as DNA: TGTGCCAGCACGGGGAGGTCTTGGCACGAGCAGTACTTC. This translates into CASTGRSWHEQYF.

The V and J genes are TRBV5-5 and TRBJ1-2; TRBD1 is a possible D gene (6 bases). CDR3 length: 13 amino acids. Between the trimmed V and J ends, which lost 4 bases and 7 bases, there was a span of 14 bases. The germline V gene encodes CDR1 SGHKS and CDR2 YYEKEE (reference sequence). The CDR3: CASSRTGPFGYTF. CDR3 nucleotides: TGTGCCAGCAGCCGCACAGGGCCCTTTGGCTACACCTTC. Full variable domain (remainder filled in from reference TRBV5-5 and TRBJ1-2): DAGVTQSPTHLIKTRGQQVTLRCSPISGHKSVSWYQQVLGQGPQFIFQYYEKEERGRGNFPDRFSARQFPNYSSELNVNALLLGDSALYLCASSRTGPFGYTFGSGTRLTVV.

This clonotype was seen a handful of times. CDR3 sequence reads: CASSLGLAGEASSYNEQFF. The CDR3 DNA is TGCGCCAGCAGCTTGGGACTAGCGGGAGAGGCTAGCTCCTACAATGAGCAGTTCTTC. V gene TRBV5-1 combines with J gene TRBJ2-1; 12 bases agree with TRBD2. Losses at the gene ends were 0 bases for V and 0 bases for J; bases not matched to a gene: 7. The CDR3 is made up of 19 amino acids. Per germline, CDR1 SGHRS and CDR2 YFSETQ.

This clonotype has ten or more counts. V is TRBV18 and J is TRBJ2-7; 7 nucleotides match TRBD2. CDR1 KGHSH and CDR2 LQKENI come from the germline V gene. V was clipped by 4 bases and J by 1 base; unmatched bases: 7. The CDR3 is 15 amino acids. The CDR3 spells CASSREPSGSYEQYF. The CDR3 DNA is TGTGCCAGCTCACGGGAGCCTAGCGGATCCTACGAGCAGTACTTC.

This chain joins TRBV27 and TRBJ2-7; D gene uncertain. This CDR3 spans 13 amino acids. V was clipped by 2 bases and J by 5 bases, with 10 bases between them. CDR1 is MNHEY, CDR2 SMNVEV, per germline (reference sequence). The CDR3 nucleotides are TGTGCCAGCAGTTTAACGCTAGTTCACGAGCAGTACTTC. Encoded protein: CASSLTLVHEQYF.

This clonotype was found many times. J is TRBJ2-1 and V is TRBV29-1; 11 positions agree with TRBD2. The CDR3 runs to 14 residues. Germline values: CDR1 SQVTM, CDR2 ANQGSEA. V gave up 6 bases and J gave up 8 bases; unmatched junction bases: 9. CDR3 in amino acids: CSVNIAGGPYEQFF. CDR3 nucleotides: TGCAGCGTAAACATAGCGGGAGGGCCCTATGAGCAGTTCTTC.

This clonotype was detected ten times or more. V is TRBV7-2 and J is TRBJ2-3; D uncertain. CDR1 is SGHTA and CDR2 is FQGNSA in the germline V gene. V was shortened by 6 bases and J by 2 bases, with 12 bases between the two germline ends. The CDR3 has 14 residues. CDR3 loop: CASRAHTLTDTQYF. Written as DNA, the CDR3 is TGTGCCAGCAGAGCGCACACCCTCACAGATACGCAGTATTTT.

This clonotype was picked up many times. The V gene is TRBV12-3 or TRBV12-4, the J gene TRBJ2-4; 8 bases fit TRBD1. V was pared by 6 bases and J by 9 bases, with 7 bases of the junction left unmatched. There are 13 residues in the CDR3. CDR3 region: CASSLDREGIQYF. CDR3 bases: TGTGCCAGCAGCTTGGACAGGGAAGGCATTCAGTACTTC.

This rearrangement joins TRBV4-1 to TRBJ2-3, with 7 positions matching TRBD2. The CDR3 runs 16 residues. Trimming took 5 bases from V and 1 from J; bases not matched to a gene: 9. Germline V gene data show CDR1 as MGHRA and CDR2 as YSYEKL. In DNA, the CDR3 is TGCGCCAGCAGCGGGGGGGTTAGCGTCGGCACAGATACGCAGTATTTT. The encoded protein is CASSGGVSVGTDTQYF.

The sample holds a few counts of this clonotype. The chain joins TRBV12-3 or TRBV12-4 to TRBJ2-7; tentatively, D is TRBD1 or TRBD2 (5 bases each). The CDR3 is 13 amino acids. V gave up 6 bases and J gave up 3 bases, with 12 bases separating them. This CDR3 reads CASSGGTHYEQYF. In DNA form, the CDR3 reads TGTGCCAGCAGCGGTGGGACCCACTACGAGCAGTACTTC.

This clonotype has a count of ten or more. The chain is built from TRBV29-1 and TRBJ2-7; TRBD1 matches 8 bases. J was trimmed by 4 bases and V by 5 bases; bases with no gene match: 7. CDR3 length: 13 amino acids. Germline V gene lookup returns CDR1 SQVTM and CDR2 ANQGSEA. In DNA, the CDR3 is TGCAGCGTTCAGACAGGGGTGGGGTACGAGCAGTACTTC. It yields the protein CSVQTGVGYEQYF.